Following are 21 T cell receptor beta chains from one sample sequenced in a study of T cell responses to AZD1222 COVID-19 vaccine. Measured with immunoSEQ multiplex PCR; TCRdb has only the in-frame clones, and not every one. The sample contains 100,000 to 150,000 clones, just under 95% of which appear only once. Sequences were derived from peripheral blood, sampled 28 days after the second AZD1222 dose. All receptors come from an adult who received the AZD1222 COVID-19 vaccine.

V gene TRBV19 combines with J gene TRBJ1-1, with 7 bases aligning to TRBD1. This CDR3 is built from 15 residues. Per germline, CDR1 LNHDA and CDR2 SQIVND (reference sequence). The ends lost 4 bases at V and 3 bases at J; junction bases unmatched: 8. Written as DNA, the CDR3 is TGTGCCAGTAGTACGGGGACAGAGCAGCACACTGAAGCTTTCTTT. Translating gives CASSTGTEQHTEAFF.

This sequence joins TRBV28 and TRBJ2-2; TRBD1 matches at 7 bases. CDR1 and CDR2 (germline): MDHEN, SYDVKM. J lost 8 bases, V lost 7 bases, and 19 bases had no gene match. The CDR3 has 17 amino acids. The CDR3 loop reads CASNQNRDRSRAGELFF. The CDR3 DNA sequence: TGTGCCAGCAACCAGAATAGGGACAGATCCCGTGCAGGGGAGCTGTTTTTT.

This clone was seen a single time. The chain couples TRBV28 to TRBJ1-2; a weak D match, TRBD1 (6 bases). Trimming stripped 7 bases from V and 7 bases from J, with 16 bases between. The length of the CDR3 is 13 residues. Germline loops: CDR1 MDHEN, CDR2 SYDVKM. CDR3 sequence (DNA): TGTGCCAGCACCGTCGGGACAAACAGTGGCTACACCTTC. It yields the protein CASTVGTNSGYTF.

The chain couples TRBV7-9 to TRBJ2-4; 7 bases map to TRBD1. The CDR3 sequence is 18 residues long. V gave up 3 bases and J gave up 0 bases; unmatched junction bases: 11. Germline CDR1 is SEHNR and CDR2 is FQNEAQ (reference sequence). CDR3 DNA sequence: TGTGCCAGCAGCTTGGAAGGGGGCCTCGGCATAGCCAAAAACATTCAGTACTTC. It encodes CASSLEGGLGIAKNIQYF.

Turning to this clone: Other DNA sequences of this sample code for an identical CDR3. This chain connects TRBV6-2 or TRBV6-3 to TRBJ1-2; D unresolved. Trimming pared 5 bases from V and 2 bases from J, leaving 9 bases between. This CDR3 has 13 residues. Germline values: CDR1 MNHEY, CDR2 SVGEGT. The CDR3 region is CASSRDSNYGYTF. CDR3 sequence (DNA): TGTGCCAGCAGTCGAGACTCCAACTATGGCTACACCTTC.

J is TRBJ2-1 and V is TRBV5-1; tentatively, D is TRBD2 (6 bases). V dropped 4 bases and J dropped 10 bases, with 15 bases sitting between them. The CDR3 runs 13 residues. Germline values: CDR1 SGHRS, CDR2 YFSETQ. CDR3 region: CASSLTSGREQFF. In DNA, the CDR3 is TGCGCCAGCAGCCTCACCTCGGGGAGGGAGCAGTTCTTC.

The J gene is TRBJ1-1, the V gene TRBV5-6; D is unresolved. The CDR3 length is 12 residues. The ends were cut back, 0 bases at V and 11 bases at J, with 11 bases in the middle. Germline lookup yields CDR1 SGHDT and CDR2 YYEEEE. The CDR3 bases are TGTGCCAGCAGCTTGGGAGCAGCCCTCGCTTTCTTT. Its protein is CASSLGAALAFF.

The CDR3 region is CSGRQSGSTGELFF. The CDR3 DNA reads TGCAGCGGACGACAATCCGGGAGCACCGGGGAGCTGTTTTTT. The chain carries TRBV29-1 and TRBJ2-2, with D perhaps matching TRBD2 (6 bases). The CDR3 is 14 residues long. The germline V and J ends were trimmed by 7 bases and 4 bases, with 16 bases remaining between them. Per the germline V gene, CDR1 is SQVTM and CDR2 is ANQGSEA.

The chain carries TRBV6-5 and TRBJ1-4; TRBD1 agrees at 9 bases. V dropped 8 bases and J dropped 4; count of bases not matched to a gene: 8. Germline CDR1 reads MNHEY; CDR2 reads SVGAGI. The CDR3 extends over 15 amino acids. As DNA, the CDR3 is TGTGCCAGCGGACTAACAGGGGGCATTAATGAAAAACTGTTTTTT. This gives the protein CASGLTGGINEKLFF.

J is TRBJ2-5 and V is TRBV10-1; possible D gene TRBD1, 6 bases. Germline CDR1 WNHNN, CDR2 SYGVQD (reference sequence). The length of the CDR3 is 16 residues. The V end lost 6 bases, the J end lost 2 bases, and 19 bases lay between the germline ends. The CDR3 loop reads CASSYISGTKQETQYF. As DNA, the CDR3 is TGCGCCAGCAGCTACATTTCCGGGACAAAACAAGAGACCCAGTACTTC.

The rearrangement joins TRBV14 to TRBJ2-5; TRBD2 is a possible D gene (5 bases). The germline V and J ends were trimmed by 6 bases and 2 bases, with 10 bases remaining between them. CDR1 and CDR2 from the germline V gene are SGHDN and FVKESK. This CDR3 region has 13 residues. The CDR3 region has the DNA TGTGCCAGCAGACTAGGCCTACAAGAGACCCAGTACTTC. This translates into CASRLGLQETQYF.

This sequence joins TRBV9 and TRBJ2-3; the match to TRBD1 covers 9 bases. CDR3 size: 15 residues. V dropped 0 bases and J dropped 4; count of bases not matched to a gene: 3. Germline CDR1 SGDLS, CDR2 YYNGEE. The CDR3 DNA is TGTGCCAGCAGCGTAGGGGGACAGGGAGCAGATACGCAGTATTTT. Translated: CASSVGGQGADTQYF.

The genes are TRBV19 and TRBJ1-5; weak D call: TRBD1 (5 bases). Germline lookup yields CDR1 LNHDA and CDR2 SQIVND (reference sequence). CDR3 length: 14 residues. Trimming took off 2 bases at V and 2 bases at J, with 7 bases between the two ends. The CDR3 here is CASSIQGGNQPQHF. CDR3 nucleotide sequence: TGTGCCAGTAGTATACAGGGAGGCAATCAGCCCCAGCATTTT.

The chain is built from TRBV9 and TRBJ1-5; D remains ambiguous. Germline V gives CDR1 SGDLS, CDR2 YYNGEE. The CDR3 has 13 residues. V lost 0 bases and J 4 bases, leaving 5 bases between the germline ends. The CDR3: CASSVGLNQPQHF. The CDR3 nucleotides are TGTGCCAGCAGCGTAGGCCTTAATCAGCCCCAGCATTTT.

The genes are TRBV11-3 and TRBJ1-2; D call uncertain. Looked up from germline, CDR1 is SGHNT and CDR2 is YENEEA. This CDR3 comprises 12 residues. Between the trimmed V and J ends, which lost 7 bases and 4 bases, there was a span of 10 bases. The CDR3 DNA reads TGTGCCAGCAATGCAAAAGGCTATGGCTACACCTTC. Translation: CASNAKGYGYTF.

This rearrangement joins TRBV19 to TRBJ1-4; D unclear. V lost 2 bases and J 4 bases, leaving 8 bases between the germline ends. From germline, CDR1 is LNHDA and CDR2 SQIVND (reference sequence). CDR3 length equals 14 residues. CDR3 sequence reads: CASSIRTDNEKLFF. The CDR3 coding sequence is TGTGCCAGTAGTATAAGGACCGATAATGAAAAACTGTTTTTT.

The chain employs TRBV3-1 (or the pseudogene TRBV3-2) and TRBJ2-7; 9 nucleotides line up with TRBD1. This CDR3 is 14 amino acids long. In germline, CDR1 is LGHDT, CDR2 YNNKEL (reference sequence). J gave up 5 bases and V 5 bases, and 7 bases lay outside the gene matches. CDR3 DNA: TGTGCCAGCAGCACCCCGGGACAGGGCAACGAGCAGTACTTC. This codes for CASSTPGQGNEQYF.

The genes are TRBV5-6 and TRBJ1-1, with a possible D match to TRBD1 (5 bases). Looked up from germline, CDR1 is SGHDT and CDR2 is YYEEEE. The CDR3 is 13 residues long. V lost 4 bases and J lost 2, with 9 bases in between. The CDR3 protein is CASSAGRNTEAFF. CDR3 in DNA: TGTGCCAGCAGCGCAGGGCGAAACACTGAAGCTTTCTTT.

This rearrangement joins TRBV5-8 to TRBJ1-6, with D maybe TRBD1 (6 bases). V was cut by 5 bases and J by 5 bases, with 17 bases left in between. The germline V gene encodes CDR1 SGHTS and CDR2 YDEGEE. The CDR3 loop spans 16 amino acids. Here the CDR3 reads CASRELTGLNNSPLHF. CDR3 DNA sequence: TGTGCCAGCAGGGAATTGACAGGCCTTAATAATTCACCCCTCCACTTT. The variable domain in full, completed from reference TRBV5-8 and TRBJ1-6, reads EAGVTQSPTHLIKTRGQQATLRCSPISGHTSVYWYQQALGLGLQFLLWYDEGEERNRGNFPPRFSGRQFPNYSSELNVNALELEDSALYLCASRELTGLNNSPLHFGNGTRLTVT.

V is TRBV19 and J is TRBJ1-5; unclear D gene. This CDR3 spans 14 amino acids. V gave up 5 bases and J gave up 1 base, with 9 bases separating them. The V gene's germline CDR1 is LNHDA and CDR2 SQIVND (reference sequence). CDR3 sequence reads: CASSLKPSNQPQHF. The CDR3 coding sequence is TGTGCCAGTAGTTTAAAGCCGAGCAATCAGCCCCAGCATTTT.

This chain links TRBV18 with TRBJ2-7; D gene uncertain. The CDR3 consists of 15 residues. V lost 0 bases and J lost 6, with 15 bases in between. Germline assignment: CDR1 KGHSH and CDR2 LQKENI. In nucleotides, the CDR3 is TGTGCCAGCTCACCACCGGCAGGTGGCTTGGGCGAGCAGTACTTC. This gives the protein CASSPPAGGLGEQYF.